This is a list of T cell receptor beta chains from one sample in a study of blood T cell repertoires in COVID-19. Profiling relied on immunoSEQ multiplex PCR, and the TCRdb table lists in-frame clones only, not all of them. This table holds about 46,000 clones, approximately 83% found once. Material: peripheral blood. These receptors came from a woman aged 80 or over with COVID-19, enrolled during active disease. The CDR3 runs from the conserved cysteine through the conserved F or W. Each record gives: J gene, D gene, clone size, V gene, CDR3 DNA, CDR3 protein. A D gene is named only where the DNA matches it firmly. Only part of the rows carry a size: once, few, many, or a class if the clone is expanded.

j_gene: TRBJ1-6
d_gene: NA
abundance: NA
v_gene: TRBV7-2
CDR3nt: TGTGCCAGCAACACCGGGGTTTGGGGTTCACCCCTCCACTTT
CDR3aa: CASNTGVWGSPLHF

j_gene: TRBJ1-4
d_gene: NA
abundance: once
v_gene: TRBV19
CDR3nt: TGTGCCAGTAGTATCGCCGGCCTTGGGGCAGGTGAAAAACTGTTTTTT
CDR3aa: CASSIAGLGAGEKLFF

j_gene: TRBJ2-1
d_gene: NA
abundance: few
v_gene: TRBV5-1
CDR3nt: TGCGCCAGCAGCGCGAAGACCTACAATGAGCAGTTCTTC
CDR3aa: CASSAKTYNEQFF

j_gene: TRBJ1-5
d_gene: TRBD1
abundance: NA
v_gene: TRBV6-5
CDR3nt: TGTGCCAGCAGTTACAGGTCAGGGGGAAGCAATCAGCCCCAGCATTTT
CDR3aa: CASSYRSGGSNQPQHF

j_gene: TRBJ2-7
d_gene: TRBD2
abundance: NA
v_gene: TRBV7-2
CDR3nt: TGTGCCAGCAGACCTAGGACTAGCGGGAACCAGACCTCCTACGAGCAGTACTTC
CDR3aa: CASRPRTSGNQTSYEQYF

j_gene: TRBJ2-7
d_gene: NA
abundance: few
v_gene: TRBV5-6
CDR3nt: TGTGCCAGCAGCTTGGGTCCTAGCGCGACCTACGAGCAGTACTTC
CDR3aa: CASSLGPSATYEQYF

j_gene: TRBJ1-5
d_gene: NA
abundance: NA
v_gene: TRBV5-6
CDR3nt: TGTGCCAGCAGCTTATCATTACAGGGTCACAATCAGCCCCAGCATTTT
CDR3aa: CASSLSLQGHNQPQHF

j_gene: TRBJ2-5
d_gene: NA
abundance: NA
v_gene: TRBV5-4
CDR3nt: TGTGCCAGCAGCGCCACGCAGGAACTGCGAGAGACCCAGTACTTC
CDR3aa: CASSATQELRETQYF

j_gene: TRBJ1-1
d_gene: NA
abundance: few
v_gene: TRBV25-1
CDR3nt: TGTGCCAGCACCCTAGCTGGTCCGAACACTGAAGCTTTCTTT
CDR3aa: CASTLAGPNTEAFF

j_gene: TRBJ2-4
d_gene: NA
abundance: NA
v_gene: TRBV5-6
CDR3nt: TGTGCCAGCGGGGGCTACGCCAAAAACATTCAGTACTTC
CDR3aa: CASGGYAKNIQYF

j_gene: TRBJ2-7
d_gene: TRBD1
abundance: NA
v_gene: TRBV3-1/TRBV3-2
CDR3nt: TGTGCCAGCAGCCAGGCCGATTTACAGGGGTCCTACGAGCAGTACTTC
CDR3aa: CASSQADLQGSYEQYF

j_gene: TRBJ2-7
d_gene: NA
abundance: NA
v_gene: TRBV4-3
CDR3nt: TGCGCCAGCAGCCAAGATATCGCCTACGAGCAGTACTTC
CDR3aa: CASSQDIAYEQYF

j_gene: TRBJ2-1
d_gene: NA
abundance: NA
v_gene: TRBV15
CDR3nt: TGTGCCACCAGCAGAGCCCGCGGGGTATCCAGGGAGCAGTTCTTC
CDR3aa: CATSRARGVSREQFF

j_gene: TRBJ2-7
d_gene: NA
abundance: NA
v_gene: TRBV7-3
CDR3nt: TGTGCCAGCAGCTCCCCAGGGGGGCGGCAGTACTTC
CDR3aa: CASSSPGGRQYF

j_gene: TRBJ2-7
d_gene: NA
abundance: NA
v_gene: TRBV27
CDR3nt: TGTGCCAGCAGTTTCACCAGGGGTGGGTACGAGCAGTACTTC
CDR3aa: CASSFTRGGYEQYF

j_gene: TRBJ2-3
d_gene: TRBD2
abundance: NA
v_gene: TRBV5-1
CDR3nt: TGCGCCAGCAGCTTAGGACTAGCGGGGGGGATGGATACGCAGTATTTT
CDR3aa: CASSLGLAGGMDTQYF

j_gene: TRBJ2-1
d_gene: TRBD2
abundance: NA
v_gene: TRBV20-1
CDR3nt: TGCAGTGCTTGTGGGAGCGGGGCATACAATGAGCAGTTCTTC
CDR3aa: CSACGSGAYNEQFF

j_gene: TRBJ1-1
d_gene: NA
abundance: NA
v_gene: TRBV7-9
CDR3nt: TGTGCCAGCAGCTCCCCTAACGTGGGAGGCTACTACACTGAAGCTTTCTTT
CDR3aa: CASSSPNVGGYYTEAFF

j_gene: TRBJ1-2
d_gene: TRBD1
abundance: NA
v_gene: TRBV6-1
CDR3nt: TGTGCCAGCAGTGAAGCGGCCAGGGGGCCCAGTATCTATGGCTACACCTTC
CDR3aa: CASSEAARGPSIYGYTF

j_gene: TRBJ2-5
d_gene: TRBD1
abundance: NA
v_gene: TRBV2
CDR3nt: TGTGCCAGCAATAGAGGACAGGGCAGGGGGGAGACCCAGTACTTC
CDR3aa: CASNRGQGRGETQYF

j_gene: TRBJ2-1
d_gene: NA
abundance: NA
v_gene: TRBV9
CDR3nt: TGTGCCAGCAGCGTTGCGGGGAGCAGCTCCTACAATGAGCAGTTCTTC
CDR3aa: CASSVAGSSSYNEQFF

j_gene: TRBJ1-1
d_gene: TRBD1
abundance: NA
v_gene: TRBV6-5
CDR3nt: TGTGCCAGCAGTTATGACAGGGATCAGGGTGAAGCTTTCTTT
CDR3aa: CASSYDRDQGEAFF

j_gene: TRBJ2-7
d_gene: TRBD1
abundance: NA
v_gene: TRBV19
CDR3nt: TGTGCCAGTAGTATAAGGACAGGGGATTCCGAGCAGTACTTC
CDR3aa: CASSIRTGDSEQYF

j_gene: TRBJ1-1
d_gene: NA
abundance: NA
v_gene: TRBV28
CDR3nt: TGTGCCACCAGATTGGGAGGGAACACTGAAGCTTTCTTT
CDR3aa: CATRLGGNTEAFF

j_gene: TRBJ2-1
d_gene: NA
abundance: NA
v_gene: TRBV7-9
CDR3nt: TGTGCCAGCAGCTTAGCGGGAGTTCATTATGAGCAGTTCTTC
CDR3aa: CASSLAGVHYEQFF

j_gene: TRBJ1-1
d_gene: TRBD1
abundance: NA
v_gene: TRBV4-3
CDR3nt: TGCGCCAGCAGCCAGCCGGGACAGGATAACACTGAAGCTTTCTTT
CDR3aa: CASSQPGQDNTEAFF

j_gene: TRBJ1-2
d_gene: NA
abundance: NA
v_gene: TRBV7-2
CDR3nt: TGTGCCAGCAGCTTACCCGGGACATTCAACTATGGCTACACCTTC
CDR3aa: CASSLPGTFNYGYTF

j_gene: TRBJ1-1
d_gene: NA
abundance: NA
v_gene: TRBV6-5
CDR3nt: TGTGCCAGCAGTTACTCGAGGCCCTCTAATTTTTATGGAGCTTTCTTT
CDR3aa: CASSYSRPSNFYGAFF

j_gene: TRBJ1-4
d_gene: NA
abundance: NA
v_gene: TRBV18
CDR3nt: TGTGCCAGCTCACCCCGGGTAGGGGCCCTTCGGGAGAAACTGTTTTTT
CDR3aa: CASSPRVGALREKLFF

j_gene: TRBJ1-2
d_gene: TRBD1
abundance: few
v_gene: TRBV19
CDR3nt: TGTGCCAGTAGTATAAGACAGGGGGAAGGCTACACCTTC
CDR3aa: CASSIRQGEGYTF

j_gene: TRBJ2-3
d_gene: NA
abundance: NA
v_gene: TRBV3-1/TRBV3-2
CDR3nt: TGTGCCAGCAGCCAAGATGGGCGGGGTCGGACGCAGTATTTT
CDR3aa: CASSQDGRGRTQYF

j_gene: TRBJ1-6
d_gene: TRBD1
abundance: NA
v_gene: TRBV10-3
CDR3nt: TGTGCCATCAGTGAGTTCCCCGGGACAGGACCTTATAATTCACCCCTCCACTTT
CDR3aa: CAISEFPGTGPYNSPLHF

j_gene: TRBJ2-5
d_gene: NA
abundance: NA
v_gene: TRBV28
CDR3nt: TGTGCCAGCAGTTCTAACAGTCCGGAGACCCAGTACTTC
CDR3aa: CASSSNSPETQYF

j_gene: TRBJ1-3
d_gene: NA
abundance: NA
v_gene: TRBV5-1
CDR3nt: TGCGCCAGCAGCTTGGACAACGTCTCTGGAAACACCATATATTTT
CDR3aa: CASSLDNVSGNTIYF

j_gene: TRBJ2-1
d_gene: TRBD2
abundance: NA
v_gene: TRBV4-1
CDR3nt: TGCGCCAGCAGCCATATCACTAGCGGGAGCCATGAGCAGTTCTTC
CDR3aa: CASSHITSGSHEQFF

j_gene: TRBJ2-3
d_gene: NA
abundance: NA
v_gene: TRBV7-2
CDR3nt: TGTGCCAGCAGCTTGACAGGTCTTCCCACAGATACGCAGTATTTT
CDR3aa: CASSLTGLPTDTQYF

j_gene: TRBJ2-7
d_gene: NA
abundance: NA
v_gene: TRBV12-3/TRBV12-4
CDR3nt: TGTGCCAGCAGTTTACGCGAATTGGACGAGCAGTACTTC
CDR3aa: CASSLRELDEQYF

j_gene: TRBJ1-2
d_gene: TRBD1
abundance: NA
v_gene: TRBV27
CDR3nt: TGTGCCAGCAGTCCTGGACAGGGTCGATTTTGGAACTATGGCTACACCTTC
CDR3aa: CASSPGQGRFWNYGYTF

j_gene: TRBJ2-5
d_gene: NA
abundance: once
v_gene: TRBV10-3
CDR3nt: TGTGCCATCAGTGAAGGCGGAGGGTCGGGGACCCAGTACTTC
CDR3aa: CAISEGGGSGTQYF

j_gene: TRBJ1-2
d_gene: TRBD1
abundance: NA
v_gene: TRBV6-1
CDR3nt: TGTGCCAGCAGTGAAGGGACAGGGAATTATGGCTACACCTTC
CDR3aa: CASSEGTGNYGYTF

j_gene: TRBJ2-1
d_gene: TRBD2
abundance: once
v_gene: TRBV2
CDR3nt: TGTGCCAGCAGCCCGGGACTAGCGGAGGGGGATGAGCAGTTCTTC
CDR3aa: CASSPGLAEGDEQFF

j_gene: TRBJ1-1
d_gene: TRBD1
abundance: once
v_gene: TRBV18
CDR3nt: TGTGCCAGCTCATCCCAGGGACAGGGGGCCTCCACTGAAGCTTTCTTT
CDR3aa: CASSSQGQGASTEAFF

j_gene: TRBJ2-1
d_gene: TRBD2
abundance: NA
v_gene: TRBV5-1
CDR3nt: TGCGCCAGCAGCCCCGGACTAGCGGGATTTTCATCCAATGAGCAGTTCTTC
CDR3aa: CASSPGLAGFSSNEQFF

j_gene: TRBJ1-4
d_gene: NA
abundance: NA
v_gene: TRBV3-1/TRBV3-2
CDR3nt: TGTGCCAGCAGCCAAGAGGGCGGGGAGGAAAAACTGTTTTTT
CDR3aa: CASSQEGGEEKLFF

j_gene: TRBJ2-3
d_gene: TRBD2
abundance: NA
v_gene: TRBV11-2
CDR3nt: TGTGCCAGCAGCTTAGATCTAGCGGGGAATACGCAGTATTTT
CDR3aa: CASSLDLAGNTQYF

j_gene: TRBJ2-3
d_gene: NA
abundance: NA
v_gene: TRBV6-2/TRBV6-3
CDR3nt: TGTGCCAGCAGTTACTGGGCTAGCCGGTTGAATACGCAGTATTTT
CDR3aa: CASSYWASRLNTQYF

j_gene: TRBJ2-1
d_gene: NA
abundance: NA
v_gene: TRBV29-1
CDR3nt: TGCAGCGTAAAATCTACCACCTCCTACAATGAGCAGTTCTTC
CDR3aa: CSVKSTTSYNEQFF

j_gene: TRBJ2-1
d_gene: TRBD1
abundance: NA
v_gene: TRBV18
CDR3nt: TGTGCCAGCTCACACGGACAGGGTAGTGAGCAGTTCTTC
CDR3aa: CASSHGQGSEQFF

j_gene: TRBJ1-2
d_gene: NA
abundance: NA
v_gene: TRBV5-6
CDR3nt: TGTGCCAGCAGCTTGGCCTCTGTCTACACCTTC
CDR3aa: CASSLASVYTF

j_gene: TRBJ2-7
d_gene: TRBD2
abundance: few
v_gene: TRBV5-4
CDR3nt: TGTGCCAGCAGCCGGACTAGCGGGACCTACGAGCAGTACTTC
CDR3aa: CASSRTSGTYEQYF

j_gene: TRBJ2-1
d_gene: NA
abundance: NA
v_gene: TRBV23-1
CDR3nt: TGCGCCAGCAGTCAATCTACAGGGTTAAATGAGCAGTTCTTC
CDR3aa: CASSQSTGLNEQFF

j_gene: TRBJ2-2
d_gene: NA
abundance: NA
v_gene: TRBV19
CDR3nt: TGTGCCAGTAGGCCCAGGGGTGAGTCTGGGGAGCTGTTTTTT
CDR3aa: CASRPRGESGELFF

j_gene: TRBJ2-1
d_gene: NA
abundance: few
v_gene: TRBV11-3
CDR3nt: TGTGCCAGCAGCTTACGCGGTGAGCAGTTCTTC
CDR3aa: CASSLRGEQFF

j_gene: TRBJ2-7
d_gene: NA
abundance: NA
v_gene: TRBV6-4
CDR3nt: TGTGCCAGCAGTGACTCGAGAGAAGCGGACGTTCGGGACTGCGAGCAGTACTTC
CDR3aa: CASSDSREADVRDCEQYF

j_gene: TRBJ1-1
d_gene: TRBD1
abundance: few
v_gene: TRBV5-1
CDR3nt: TGCGCCAGCTCCCGGGACAGGGAGGGAGCTTTCTTT
CDR3aa: CASSRDREGAFF

j_gene: TRBJ2-2
d_gene: TRBD2
abundance: few
v_gene: TRBV14
CDR3nt: TGTGCCAGCAGCCAAGGGACTAGTCCCACCGGGGAGCTGTTTTTT
CDR3aa: CASSQGTSPTGELFF

j_gene: TRBJ1-6
d_gene: NA
abundance: NA
v_gene: TRBV14
CDR3nt: TGTGCCAGCAGCCATTCAGGATCTAATTCACCCCTCCACTTT
CDR3aa: CASSHSGSNSPLHF

j_gene: TRBJ1-1
d_gene: NA
abundance: NA
v_gene: TRBV5-1
CDR3nt: TGCGCCAGCAGCTATATAACAGGGATAGGCACTGAAGCTTTCTTT
CDR3aa: CASSYITGIGTEAFF

j_gene: TRBJ2-3
d_gene: TRBD1
abundance: once
v_gene: TRBV29-1
CDR3nt: TGCAGCGCTCCCGTCCCTACAGGGGTGGATACGCAGTATTTT
CDR3aa: CSAPVPTGVDTQYF

j_gene: TRBJ2-3
d_gene: NA
abundance: NA
v_gene: TRBV5-6
CDR3nt: TGTGCCAGCAGCTTGGGGTCAGGGAGCACAGATACGCAGTATTTT
CDR3aa: CASSLGSGSTDTQYF